This TCR beta chain derives from a study of cytomegalovirus exposure and HLA in healthy donors (dated by TCRdb to 2016 to 2017). A note on the overall study: According to an earlier analysis of 587 of the donors, about 170 million T cells yielded 117 million unique TCR beta sequences and approximately 300 Gb of sequence data. Approximately 330 gigabases of sequencing data and 70 million to 100 million unique TCR sequences made up an early release that covered over 550 HLA-typed donors. Among the approximately 420 genotyped donors, 81% belonged to the genetic ancestry cluster associated with self-reported Caucasian donors. The study aimed to test whether cataloging public T cell receptors could reveal signatures of past pathogen exposure. The T cell repertoires of around 670 subjects were profiled by immunosequencing and related to cytomegalovirus serostatus. Along with the approximately 650-subject first cohort, a separate validation cohort of roughly 110 different subjects was used. To predict cytomegalovirus infection status, the study combined high-throughput TCR immunosequencing, statistical association of individual TCRs with disease status, and machine learning. In a later analysis, previously published TCR beta repertoires from 666 donors were re-analyzed and high-resolution HLA genotyping was added so that TCR occurrence patterns could be studied. In the later analysis, no new phenotypic data were used to find candidate immune exposures; instead, reliance was placed on TCR beta sequences and their occurrence across donors. To decide whether each TCR beta V gene segment behaved as functional or pseudogenic, an earlier analysis of fewer than 750 of the donors relied on high-throughput TCR beta sequencing. Alongside the repertoire data, information on donor age, sex, ethnicity and CMV serostatus was compiled. In a later genetic analysis, genome-wide SNP genotypes for about three fifths of the roughly 670 donors were used, and that subset was treated as a discovery cohort. Every discovery cohort repertoire had been produced on one sequencing platform. HLA typing included class I and class II loci at four-digit resolution. Typing coverage differed by locus: A, B, C, DRB1 and DQB1 were typed in about 620-630 donors, DQA1 in about 550, DPA1 in around 600, and DPB1 in around 490. A handful of DR-DQ haplotypes were handled as single units for association and clustering because linkage in the cohort was strong. Among about 390 genotyped donors of the cohort, an average of around 240,000 unique TCR beta nucleotide sequences were sequenced per donor, around 20% of them non-productive. The paper's findings and limits, for the study overall: A total of roughly 160 TCR beta chains were listed by the study as associated with cytomegalovirus. Some IMGT-functional V segments, including TRBV6-2 and TRBV6-3, could not be distinguished by the 87-base-pair reads and were therefore excluded. A later analysis found that TCR association rates varied across HLA loci, with DRB1 alleles showing the most associated TCRs and HLA-C alleles the fewest. V-gene and J-gene trimming of TCR beta chains was associated with a missense DCLRE1C variant in a later genetic analysis, and the association was replicated in an independent cohort. CMV serostatus was the only immune exposure information available for the cohort. A later analysis found that HLA-associated TCR beta chains were more clonally expanded and had lower generation probabilities than equally common non-associated chains. Across donors, most TCR sequences were observed very rarely, whereas some public TCRs were present in many individuals. The presence/absence analyses assumed that sequencing depth was roughly uniform across donors, and that assumption may not be true. In a later genetic analysis, fewer N-insertions in productive TCRs were reported among donors in an Asian-associated ancestry cluster than the roughly 640-donor mean. A few of the identified cytomegalovirus-associated TCR beta chains were confirmed in vitro to be specific for cytomegalovirus antigens. In a later analysis, 15,000 to 20,000 TCR beta sequences were associated with specific HLA alleles at a false discovery rate of 0.05. HLA typing was unavailable for some donors at each locus, so association tests used only the typed subset. Linkage disequilibrium might explain the correlated functional status among segregating V segments, but an unknown experimental factor could not be ruled out. An earlier analysis of around 540 of the donors showed that most TCR beta V segments appeared in productive rearrangements either about 87% or about 30% of the time, which broadly matched IMGT annotations. When HLA alleles, especially DR and DQ, strongly co-occurred, TCR associations were difficult to assign to individual alleles. A further reported finding was that TCR beta sequences accurately predicted the HLA-A and HLA-B alleles for most subjects in the first cohort. The sequencing pipeline was judged likely to have produced a cluster of highly shared sequence variants as a technical artifact. Several of the top co-occurrence clusters appeared to be linked to parvovirus B19, influenza, CMV and Epstein-Barr virus, according to a later analysis. According to the authors, the approach could potentially be generalized to other disease states and immunological phenotypes. In both the original and validation cohorts, the classifier was reported to diagnose cytomegalovirus status with high specificity and sensitivity. Most CMV-associated TCR beta chains appeared to be HLA-restricted in a later analysis, and the HLA associations seemed to be driven largely by CMV exposure. Seventeen rarely observed V segments, including chromosome 9 orphons, were excluded from the earlier analysis of about 500 of the donors because counts were too low. In this cohort, only TCR beta chains were sequenced, and detectable features were limited by the absence of alpha or paired-chain data.

The cohort consisted of 600 to 750 healthy bone marrow donors. All cohort members were sampled while nominally healthy, although unrecorded immune exposures were likely present. The donor tested CMV seropositive and was one of the 289 seropositive cohort members. A peripheral blood sample was provided by each donor, and peripheral blood mononuclear cells were used for TCR beta sequencing. The Qiagen DNeasy Blood Extraction Kit was used to extract genomic DNA from the blood cell samples. From a lookup of the germline V gene, CDR1 and CDR2 are SGDLS and YYNGEE. The CDR3 goes from the cysteine to the phenylalanine over 16 residues. This entry keeps only the CDR3 DNA: 48 bases, framed from base 1. V and J are trimmed by 4 bases and 3 bases, and the gene matches miss 8 bases of the junction. In this sample, this clone turned up once. Its antigen has not been determined. The input lacks base qualities; no much larger clone sits a single base away.

The library was built by means of the immunoSEQ multiplex PCR assay. A mixture of 60 forward primers for TCR Vbeta segments and 13 reverse primers for TCR Jbeta segments was used in the multiplex PCR. The CDR3 region of rearranged TCR beta genes was amplified from genomic DNA by a multiplex PCR assay. The amplified TCR beta libraries were sequenced on the Illumina HiSeq System as 87-base-pair reads. In the source study's methods: A later analysis tallied around 82 million unique TCR beta chains across the roughly 610 repertoires, and approximately 12 million of those chains were shared by two or more donors. Raw reads were error-corrected and collapsed into unique sequences by a nearest-neighbor algorithm in which closely related sequences were merged to remove PCR and sequencing errors. V, D and J gene segments were assigned by aligning CDR3 sequences to IMGT reference sequences. For a sequence to be retained, a match of at least six nucleotides to both a V gene segment and a J gene segment was required. A rearrangement was called productive if the CDR3 had no stop codons and remained in frame with V and J, and every other rearrangement was called non-productive. CDR3 was defined according to IMGT convention as the region running from the second conserved V-encoded cysteine to the conserved J-encoded phenylalanine. Sequences without an unambiguous match to a single V gene segment were excluded from the earlier analysis of over 500 of the donors. In an earlier analysis of approximately 550 of the donors, V segments were called functional above 56.7% productive rearrangements and were called segregating when the between-donor standard deviation exceeded 5%. A statistical classification framework was built to diagnose cytomegalovirus status from the catalog of TCR beta chain sequences. V and J gene assignment, in a later analysis, came from comparing TCR nucleotide sequences with IMGT/GENE-DB human TR gene sequences. Using the TCRdist pipeline, a later analysis assigned CDR3 sequences along with most-parsimonious VDJ recombination scenarios. In a later analysis, every TCR beta chain was defined by the combination of its CDR3 amino acid sequence and its V-gene family, and reads without a unique V-gene family were dropped. As a way to deal with suspected cross-contamination and a sequencing artifact, a later analysis dropped hundreds of nucleotide sequences that were highly shared and had low generation probability. In a later analysis, a clonal expansion index was calculated for each public chain from normalized within-repertoire ranks of inferred template counts. In a later analysis, generation probabilities were computed using a VDJ recombination model fitted to out-of-frame rearrangements, and the results were checked against IGoR. In a later analysis, TCR-TCR, TCR-HLA and TCR-CMV co-occurrence was scored with hypergeometric tests, and a repertoire-size bias correction was applied to TCR pairs. To estimate false discovery rates, a later analysis permuted the HLA or CMV assignments 20 times. In a later analysis, co-occurring TCRs were grouped with DBSCAN, and TCRdist sequence similarity was added when clustering was performed within HLA-allele-positive subsets. Co-occurrence clustering excluded repertoires with fewer than 30,000 or more than 120,000 public chains, plus five with anomalous nucleotide sharing. TCRdb stores this immuneACCESS table with in-frame sequences only. Part of the clones is absent; in the studies checked, under half of the shortfall reflects unresolved V genes, and no reason is known for the rest. The V and J calls and clone size are taken from that table; D and trimming were inferred from the DNA. The sample table lists 160,000 or so clones, about 80% of them with a count of one. The ten biggest clones cover about a tenth of the sample.

The material sequenced was PBMCs. The receptor chain draws on TRBV9 and TRBJ1-1, and 11 junctional nucleotides match TRBD1. This clonotype was obtained from a man aged 18 to 29 in good health and CMV-seropositive. The nucleotide sequence reads TGTGCCAGCAGCCCCCGGGACAGGGGGATCGACACTGAAGCTTTCTTT. Translated, this is CASSPRDRGIDTEAFF.